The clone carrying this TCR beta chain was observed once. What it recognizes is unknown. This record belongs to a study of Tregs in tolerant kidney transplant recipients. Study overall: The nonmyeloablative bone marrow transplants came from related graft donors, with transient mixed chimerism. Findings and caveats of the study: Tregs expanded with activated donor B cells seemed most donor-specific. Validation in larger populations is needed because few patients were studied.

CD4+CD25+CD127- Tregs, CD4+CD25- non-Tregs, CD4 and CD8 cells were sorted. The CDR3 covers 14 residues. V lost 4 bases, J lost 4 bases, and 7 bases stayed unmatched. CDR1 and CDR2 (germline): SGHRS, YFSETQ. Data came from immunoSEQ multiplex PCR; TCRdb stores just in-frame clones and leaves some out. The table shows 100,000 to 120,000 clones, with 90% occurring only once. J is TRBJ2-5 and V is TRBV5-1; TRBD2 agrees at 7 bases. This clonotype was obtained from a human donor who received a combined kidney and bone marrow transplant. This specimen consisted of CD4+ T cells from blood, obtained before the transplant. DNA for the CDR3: TGCGCCAGCAGCAAAGGACTAGTTGGAGAGACCCAGTACTTC. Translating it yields CASSKGLVGETQYF.